The entry that follows covers one T cell receptor beta chain sequence. As yet, its antigen is unknown. This sample was included in a study of T-cell memory formation after mild COVID-19. Study background: Among the donors, TCR clusters were largely specific to each donor. The study, taken as a whole, reports: Several responding clones turned up in pre-infection memory, indicating that cross-reactive memory may have taken part. For second-wave clones that peaked at day 37, SARS-CoV-2 specificity went unverified.

TCRdb re-derived calls from the 5' RACE reads in MiXCR, one entry per CDR3 protein. Here the sample spans about 620,000 distinct CDR3 sequences, approximately 19% being singletons. The ends lost 3 bases at V and 8 bases at J; junction bases unmatched: 4. This CDR3 has 13 residues. The germline gives CDR1 DFQATT, CDR2 SNEGSKA (reference sequence). Specimen: PBMCs or a T cell subset sorted from them (not recorded which). The V and J genes are TRBV20-1 and TRBJ2-1, with 10 bases matching TRBD2. The source of this sequence is an adult woman who had mild COVID-19 (a few samples of this study predate the infection). Cell type and time point are not known. The CDR3 spells CSARGTSVHEQFF. As DNA, the CDR3 is TGCAGTGCTAGGGGGACTAGCGTGCATGAGCAGTTCTTC.